The 21 T cell receptor beta chains below all came from one sample that was sequenced in a study of CD8 T cells in ankylosing spondylitis. Study-wide findings and caveats: Blood of patients with ankylosing spondylitis appeared to be characterized by a TCR beta motif of several highly homologous variants.

No antigens are known for them. Each CDR3 protein is one row after TCRdb ran MiXCR on the 5' RACE reads. Of some 400,000 distinct CDR3 sequences detected, around 24% appear once; the ten largest clones hold about a sixth. The specimen was blood, either unsorted or a sorted T cell fraction (not recorded which). The receptors here all came from a male donor with ankylosing spondylitis.

The rearrangement links TRBV28 to TRBJ2-5; 8 bases align to TRBD2. The ends lost 2 bases at V and 7 bases at J; junction bases unmatched: 9. The CDR3 length is 15 residues. Germline CDR1 reads MDHEN; CDR2 reads SYDVKM. CDR3 DNA sequence: TGTGCCAGCAGTTTAGCCGACGGGAGGGCCGGGACCCAGTACTTC. Translated, it gives CASSLADGRAGTQYF. Full variable domain (rest looked up from reference TRBV28 and TRBJ2-5): DVKVTQSSRYLVKRTGEKVFLECVQDMDHENMFWYRQDPGLGLRLIYFSYDVKMKEKGDIPEGYSVSREKKERFSLILESASTNQTSMYLCASSLADGRAGTQYFGPGTRLLVL.

The chain joins TRBV18 to TRBJ2-5; D not certain. Germline V gene lookup returns CDR1 KGHSH and CDR2 LQKENI. This CDR3 spans 12 amino acids. Between the trimmed V and J ends, which lost 3 bases and 5 bases, there was a span of 7 bases. CDR3 protein: CASSPESETQYF. DNA for the CDR3: TGTGCCAGCTCACCGGAGAGTGAGACCCAGTACTTC.

This chain links TRBV4-2 with TRBJ2-1; 8 bases agree with TRBD2. The germline gives CDR1 LGHNA, CDR2 YNFKEQ. The V segment lost 2 bases and the J segment 4 bases; nucleotides outside the gene matches: 10. The CDR3 extends over 17 amino acids. In DNA form, the CDR3 reads TGTGCCAGCAGCCAATCCTCCGGACTAGCCTTTTACAATGAGCAGTTCTTC. Residues: CASSQSSGLAFYNEQFF.

This clonotype was seen a few times. The V and J genes are TRBV29-1 and TRBJ2-7, with D perhaps TRBD1 (6 bases). The V end lost 4 bases, the J end lost 0 bases, and 10 bases lay between the germline ends. There are 13 residues in the CDR3. Germline CDR1 reads SQVTM; CDR2 reads ANQGSEA. In DNA form, the CDR3 reads TGCAGCGTTGTTGTGGACAGCTCCTACGAGCAGTACTTC. It yields the protein CSVVVDSSYEQYF.

This clonotype was observed a handful of times. This sequence joins TRBV7-3 and TRBJ2-1; D may be TRBD2 (5 bases). V shed 2 bases and J shed 0 bases, with 11 bases lying between them. Germline V lookup: CDR1 SGHTA, CDR2 FQGTGA. This CDR3 has 16 amino acids. The CDR3 DNA sequence: TGTGCCAGCAGCTTATCCGGGGTCACCTCCTACAATGAGCAGTTCTTC. As protein: CASSLSGVTSYNEQFF.

This clonotype has a count of ten or more. This sequence joins TRBV5-1 and TRBJ2-2; D possibly corresponds to TRBD1 (5 bases). The CDR3 loop spans 19 amino acids. Germline CDR1 is SGHRS and CDR2 is YFSETQ. The V gene lost 0 bases and the J gene lost 1 base, with 19 bases spanning the gap. CDR3 sequence (DNA): TGCGCCAGCAGCTTGGGCCGGACACCAGTCAAACAGAACACCGGGGAGCTGTTTTTT. Protein product: CASSLGRTPVKQNTGELFF. Supplemented by reference TRBV5-1 and TRBJ2-2, the full variable domain reads KAGVTQTPRYLIKTRGQQVTLSCSPISGHRSVSWYQQTPGQGLQFLFEYFSETQRNKGNFPGRFSGRQFSNSRSEMNVSTLELGDSALYLCASSLGRTPVKQNTGELFFGEGSRLTVL.

The chain couples TRBV12-3 or TRBV12-4 to TRBJ1-5, with 7 nucleotides matching TRBD1. CDR3 length: 15 amino acids. The ends lost 4 bases at V and 6 bases at J; junction bases unmatched: 9. This chain's CDR3 is CASSSLTGVIQPQHF. The CDR3 region has the DNA TGTGCCAGCAGTTCTCTTACAGGGGTAATTCAGCCCCAGCATTTT.

The chain uses TRBV11-3 and TRBJ2-2; a possible D gene is TRBD1 (5 bases). CDR1 and CDR2 from the germline V gene are SGHNT and YENEEA. Trimming took off 3 bases at V and 3 bases at J, with 11 bases between the two ends. This CDR3 has 15 amino acids. CDR3 sequence reads: CASSFRPGHTGELFF. The CDR3 nucleotides are TGTGCCAGCAGCTTCCGCCCAGGGCACACCGGGGAGCTGTTTTTT. The complete variable domain, with remaining parts taken from reference TRBV11-3 and TRBJ2-2, reads EAGVVQSPRYKIIEKKQPVAFWCNPISGHNTLYWYLQNLGQGPELLIRYENEEAVDDSQLPKDRFSAERLKGVDSTLKIQPAELGDSAVYLCASSFRPGHTGELFFGEGSRLTVL.

The V and J genes are TRBV3-1 and TRBJ2-5, with no clear D. The germline gives CDR1 LGHDT, CDR2 YNNKEL (reference sequence). Trimming stripped 3 bases from V and 3 bases from J, with 8 bases between. The CDR3 totals 13 residues. CDR3 DNA: TGTGCCAGCAGCCAGGTCTGGAAAGAGACCCAGTACTTC. The encoded protein is CASSQVWKETQYF.

The CDR3 DNA follows: TGTGCCAGCAGGAGGTCCGGGACTAGCGGGTCCAAAACCTACGAGCAGTACTTC. This codes for CASRRSGTSGSKTYEQYF. The V and J genes are TRBV12-3 or TRBV12-4 and TRBJ2-7, with 12 nucleotides matching TRBD2. Unmatched junction bases numbered 14, after V lost 6 bases and J lost 2 bases. The CDR3 length is 18 residues.

The chain couples TRBV3-1 to TRBJ1-6, with D unclear. This CDR3 contains 13 residues. Germline V CDR1 and CDR2: LGHDT, YNNKEL (reference sequence). V lost 0 bases, J lost 10 bases, and 7 bases lay in between. Written as DNA, the CDR3 is TGTGCCAGCAGCCAAGATGTGGGGTCACCCCTCCACTTT. The encoded protein is CASSQDVGSPLHF. Full variable domain (remainder filled in from reference TRBV3-1 and TRBJ1-6): DTAVSQTPKYLVTQMGNDKSIKCEQNLGHDTMYWYKQDSKKFLKIMFSYNNKELIINETVPNRFSPKSPDKAHLNLHINSLELGDSAVYFCASSQDVGSPLHFGNGTRLTVT.

V usage is TRBV20-1 and J usage is TRBJ1-4; D perhaps matches TRBD1 (5 bases). V lost 3 bases to trimming and J lost 7 bases, with 12 bases between them. The CDR3 has 13 residues. CDR1 and CDR2 from the germline V gene are DFQATT and SNEGSKA (reference sequence). The CDR3 loop is CSASGREGEKLFF. CDR3 bases: TGCAGTGCTAGTGGCAGGGAGGGTGAAAAACTGTTTTTT.

In DNA form, the CDR3 reads TGTGCCAGCAGCGTAGTGCCGGGACTAGCGGGAAGGGACACCGGGGAGCTGTTTTTT. Amino acids: CASSVVPGLAGRDTGELFF. The gene calls are TRBV9 and TRBJ2-2, with TRBD2 matching over 13 bases. The CDR3 is made up of 19 amino acids. Germline values: CDR1 SGDLS, CDR2 YYNGEE. Trimming removed 0 bases from V and 3 bases from J; junction bases left unmatched: 8.

The CDR3 loop is CASSLDLAGYNEQFF. CDR3 sequence (DNA): TGTGCCAGCAGCTTAGATCTAGCGGGATACAATGAGCAGTTCTTC. The J gene is TRBJ2-1, the V gene TRBV7-3; 9 bases match TRBD2. Germline V gene sequence: CDR1 SGHTA, CDR2 FQGTGA. Losses at the gene ends were 2 bases for V and 4 bases for J; bases not matched to a gene: 3. The CDR3 length is 15 residues.

This chain uses TRBV6-2 or TRBV6-3 with TRBJ2-7, with 7 bases identical to TRBD1. CDR1 and CDR2 from the germline V gene are MNHEY and SVGEGT. V lost 4 bases to trimming and J lost 0 bases; unmatched junction nucleotides: 6. The CDR3 runs 15 residues. CDR3 in DNA: TGTGCCAGCAGTTCCCTGGACAGGAGCTCCTACGAGCAGTACTTC. Its protein is CASSSLDRSSYEQYF.

V is TRBV5-4 and J is TRBJ2-7; the D gene is possibly TRBD1 (6 bases). Trimming cost V 4 bases and J 8 bases, with 22 bases left between them. From germline, CDR1 is SGHNT and CDR2 YYREEE (reference sequence). The CDR3 consists of 15 residues. CDR3 nucleotides: TGTGCCAGCAGCCCATCGACAGGCCCGAGGGACCAGCAGTACTTC. Its protein product is CASSPSTGPRDQQYF.

This clonotype occurred a few times. The V gene is TRBV12-3 or TRBV12-4, the J gene TRBJ2-1, with D perhaps TRBD1 (5 bases). The germline V and J ends were trimmed by 8 bases and 7 bases, with 18 bases remaining between them. This CDR3 has 14 amino acids. The CDR3 here is CASHRPGSQNEQFF. For the CDR3, the DNA is TGTGCCAGCCATCGCCCAGGGTCTCAAAATGAGCAGTTCTTC.

The chain recombines TRBV29-1 with TRBJ1-1; D is unclear. Trimming removed 5 bases at V and 1 base at J, with 11 bases between. The CDR3 runs 13 residues. Germline CDR1 and CDR2: SQVTM and ANQGSEA. CDR3 nucleotide sequence: TGCAGCGTTTTGGGGTCCCCGAACACTGAAGCTTTCTTT. Amino acid sequence: CSVLGSPNTEAFF.

The gene calls are TRBV18 and TRBJ1-2, with 11 nucleotides matching TRBD1. This CDR3 comprises 15 residues. V gave up 0 bases and J gave up 5 bases; unmatched junction bases: 2. The V gene's germline CDR1 is KGHSH and CDR2 LQKENI. The CDR3 sequence is CASSPPGTGGYGYTF. The CDR3 nucleotides are TGTGCCAGCTCACCACCCGGGACAGGGGGGTATGGCTACACCTTC.

V usage is TRBV25-1 and J usage is TRBJ1-1; D is unresolved. There are 11 residues in the CDR3. Trimming left V 7 bases short and J 1 base short, with 4 bases between. The germline V gene encodes CDR1 MGHDK and CDR2 SYGVNS. The CDR3 loop is CASKRNTEAFF. The CDR3, as DNA: TGTGCCAGCAAAAGGAACACTGAAGCTTTCTTT.

The chain employs TRBV7-2 and TRBJ2-7, with D possibly matching TRBD1 (7 bases). V lost 5 bases and J 4 bases, leaving 21 bases between the germline ends. In germline, CDR1 is SGHTA, CDR2 FQGNSA. The CDR3 length is 16 residues. This CDR3 reads CASSRAGGGRMYEQYF. The CDR3 nucleotides are TGTGCCAGCAGCCGGGCAGGGGGAGGAAGGATGTACGAGCAGTACTTC. Looking up the rest from reference TRBV7-2 and TRBJ2-7 gives the full variable domain: GAGVSQSPSNKVTEKGKDVELRCDPISGHTALYWYRQSLGQGLEFLIYFQGNSAPDKSGLPSDRFSAERTGGSVSTLTIQRTQQEDSAVYLCASSRAGGGRMYEQYFGPGTRLTVT.